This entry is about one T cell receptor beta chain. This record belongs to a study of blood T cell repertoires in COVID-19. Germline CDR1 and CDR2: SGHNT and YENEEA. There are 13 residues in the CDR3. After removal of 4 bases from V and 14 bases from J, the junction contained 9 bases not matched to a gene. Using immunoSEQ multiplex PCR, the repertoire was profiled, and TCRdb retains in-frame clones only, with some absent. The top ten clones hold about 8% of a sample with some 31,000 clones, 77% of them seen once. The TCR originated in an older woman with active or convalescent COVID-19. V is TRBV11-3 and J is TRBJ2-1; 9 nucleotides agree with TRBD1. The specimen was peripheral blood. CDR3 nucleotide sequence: TGTGCCAGCAGCTCGAGGACAGGGGTTCGGGAGTTCTTC. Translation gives CASSSRTGVREFF.